This paragraph reports one T cell receptor (beta chain). Clones were sequenced by immunoSEQ multiplex PCR, and TCRdb holds only the in-frame ones, with some missing. The profile shows a few hundred thousand clones, 80% to 90% of them singletons. The source of the sample is a study of blood T cell repertoires in COVID-19. Study background: Sample material is recorded as cDNA or gDNA derived from T cells, B-cell-depleted T cells, or PBMCs.

This CDR3 is built from 16 residues. Trimming removed 4 bases from V and 1 base from J, with 16 bases in between. The V gene's germline CDR1 is MNHEY and CDR2 SVGAGI. The chain recombines TRBV6-5 with TRBJ1-2, with D possibly being TRBD1 (6 bases). This clonotype was obtained from a man aged 40-49 years who had recovered from COVID-19. The sequencing input was PBMCs or T cells enriched from blood (not recorded which). The CDR3 loop is CASSSRGDNYNYGYTF. The CDR3 nucleotides read TGTGCCAGCAGTTCCCGAGGGGACAACTATAACTATGGCTACACCTTC.